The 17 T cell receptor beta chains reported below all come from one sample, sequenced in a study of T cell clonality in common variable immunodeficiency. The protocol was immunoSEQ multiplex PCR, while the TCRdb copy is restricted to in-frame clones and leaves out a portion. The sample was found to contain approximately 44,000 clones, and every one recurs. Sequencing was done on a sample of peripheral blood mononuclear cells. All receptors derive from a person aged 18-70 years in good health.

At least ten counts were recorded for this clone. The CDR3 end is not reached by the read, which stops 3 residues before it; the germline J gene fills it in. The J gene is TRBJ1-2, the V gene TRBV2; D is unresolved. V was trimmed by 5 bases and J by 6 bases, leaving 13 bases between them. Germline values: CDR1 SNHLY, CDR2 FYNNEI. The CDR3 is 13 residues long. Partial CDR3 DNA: TGTGCCAGCAGTTCGGGTCTTGTTAATGGC. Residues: CASSSGLVNG. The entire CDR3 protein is CASSSGLVNGYTF.

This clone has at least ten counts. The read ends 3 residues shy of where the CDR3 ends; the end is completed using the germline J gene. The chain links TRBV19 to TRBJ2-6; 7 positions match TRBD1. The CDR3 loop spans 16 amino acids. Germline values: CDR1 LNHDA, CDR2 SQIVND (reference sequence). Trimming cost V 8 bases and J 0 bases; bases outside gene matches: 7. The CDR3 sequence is CASRRWDSSGANVLTF. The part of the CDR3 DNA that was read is TGTGCCAGTCGCCGATGGGACAGCTCTGGGGCCAACGTC.

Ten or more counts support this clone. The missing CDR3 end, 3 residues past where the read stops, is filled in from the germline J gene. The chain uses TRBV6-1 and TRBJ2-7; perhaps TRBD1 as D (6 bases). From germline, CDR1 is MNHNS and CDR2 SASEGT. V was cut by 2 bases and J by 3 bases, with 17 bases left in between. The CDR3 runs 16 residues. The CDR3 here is CASSEWGIGGHYEQYF. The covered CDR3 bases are TGTGCCAGCAGTGAATGGGGTATTGGGGGCCACTACGAG.

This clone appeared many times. The part of the CDR3 DNA that was read is TGCGCCAGCAGCCCGACAGGGAGCAATCAGCCC. It is translated as CASSPTGSNQP. The full CDR3 protein is CASSPTGSNQPQHF. This sequence joins TRBV5-1 and TRBJ1-5, with TRBD1 matching 7 bases. The read gets to within 3 residues of the CDR3 end, and the germline J gene fills in the rest. Germline CDR1 SGHRS, CDR2 YFSETQ. V trimming: 4 bases; J trimming: 1 base; junction bases outside the gene matches: 2. This CDR3 has 14 residues.

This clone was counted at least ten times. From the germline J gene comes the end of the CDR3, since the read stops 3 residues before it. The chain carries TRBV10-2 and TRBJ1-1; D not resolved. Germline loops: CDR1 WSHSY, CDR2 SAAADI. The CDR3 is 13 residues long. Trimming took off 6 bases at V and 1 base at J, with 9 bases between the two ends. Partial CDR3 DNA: TGCGCCAGCAGCCTGTCGGGGAACACTGAA. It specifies CASSLSGNTE. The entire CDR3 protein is CASSLSGNTEAFF.

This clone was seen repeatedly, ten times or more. The DNA read from the CDR3 is TGTGCCAGCAGCTTAGGTGAGGGGCTCTATGCCCTGCAGCCC. Translated: CASSLGEGLYALQP. In full, the CDR3 reads CASSLGEGLYALQPQHF. The chain is built from TRBV7-8 and TRBJ1-5; D might be TRBD1 (5 bases). Coverage ceases 3 residues before the CDR3 finishes, and the germline J gene fills in the end. Germline V lookup: CDR1 SGHVS, CDR2 FQNEAQ. V dropped 1 base and J dropped 7 bases, with 20 bases sitting between them. The CDR3 has 17 amino acids.

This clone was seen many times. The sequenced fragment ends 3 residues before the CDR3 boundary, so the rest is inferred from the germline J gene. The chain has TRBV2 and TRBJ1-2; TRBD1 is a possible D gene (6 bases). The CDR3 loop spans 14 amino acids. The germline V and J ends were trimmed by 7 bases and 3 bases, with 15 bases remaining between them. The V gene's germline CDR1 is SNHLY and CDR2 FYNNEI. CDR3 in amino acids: CASISSGVDYGYTF. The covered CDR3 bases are TGTGCCAGCATTAGTTCAGGGGTCGACTATGGC.

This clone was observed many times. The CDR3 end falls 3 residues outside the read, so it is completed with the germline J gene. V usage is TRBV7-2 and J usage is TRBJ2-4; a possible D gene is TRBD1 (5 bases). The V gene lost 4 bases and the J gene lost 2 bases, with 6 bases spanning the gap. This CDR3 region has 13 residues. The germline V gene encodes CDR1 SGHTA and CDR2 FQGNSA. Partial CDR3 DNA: TGTGCCAGCAGCTCAGGGTCCAAAAACATT. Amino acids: CASSSGSKNI. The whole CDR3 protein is CASSSGSKNIQYF.

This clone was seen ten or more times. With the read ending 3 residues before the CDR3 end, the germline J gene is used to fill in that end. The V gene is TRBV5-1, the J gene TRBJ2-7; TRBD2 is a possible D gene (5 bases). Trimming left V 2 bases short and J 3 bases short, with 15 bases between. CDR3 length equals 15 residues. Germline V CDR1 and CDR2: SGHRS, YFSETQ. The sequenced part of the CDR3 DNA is TGCGCCAGCAGCTTTTTTTCGTCCGCGGGCTACGAG. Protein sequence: CASSFFSSAGYE. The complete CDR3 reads CASSFFSSAGYEQYF.

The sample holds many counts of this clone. The CDR3 sequence: CASSSGTGALEAFF. The covered CDR3 bases are TGCGCCAGCAGCTCCGGGACAGGGGCCCTTGAG. The chain uses TRBV5-1 and TRBJ1-1; 10 bases fit TRBD1. Coverage ceases 3 residues before the CDR3 finishes, and the germline J gene fills in the end. Germline values: CDR1 SGHRS, CDR2 YFSETQ. This CDR3 is 14 amino acids long.

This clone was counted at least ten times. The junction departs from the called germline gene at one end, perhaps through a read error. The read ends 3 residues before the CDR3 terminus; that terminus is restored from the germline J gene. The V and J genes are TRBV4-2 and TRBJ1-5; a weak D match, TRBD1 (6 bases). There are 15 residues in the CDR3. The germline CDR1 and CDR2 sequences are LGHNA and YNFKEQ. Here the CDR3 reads CASSYREEGNQPQHF. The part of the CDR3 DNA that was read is TGCGCCAGCAGCTACAGGGAAGAGGGCAATCAGCCC.

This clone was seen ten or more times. CDR3 DNA, as far as it was read: TGCGCCAGCAGCAAGACCCTAGCGGATGGC. Translated: CASSKTLADG. The full CDR3 is CASSKTLADGYTF. This chain joins TRBV5-1 and TRBJ1-2, with D unresolved. The read is 3 residues too short to cover the CDR3 end, so that end is filled in from the germline J gene. V gave up 4 bases and J gave up 6 bases, with 13 bases separating them. The CDR3 has 13 amino acids. CDR1 and CDR2 from the germline V gene are SGHRS and YFSETQ.

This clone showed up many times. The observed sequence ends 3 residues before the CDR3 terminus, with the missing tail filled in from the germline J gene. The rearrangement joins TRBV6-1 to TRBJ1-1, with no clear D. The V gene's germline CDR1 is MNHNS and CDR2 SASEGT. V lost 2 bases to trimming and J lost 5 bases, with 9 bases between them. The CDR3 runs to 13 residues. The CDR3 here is CASSEYSSTEAFF. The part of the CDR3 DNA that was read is TGTGCCAGCAGTGAATACAGTTCGACTGAA.

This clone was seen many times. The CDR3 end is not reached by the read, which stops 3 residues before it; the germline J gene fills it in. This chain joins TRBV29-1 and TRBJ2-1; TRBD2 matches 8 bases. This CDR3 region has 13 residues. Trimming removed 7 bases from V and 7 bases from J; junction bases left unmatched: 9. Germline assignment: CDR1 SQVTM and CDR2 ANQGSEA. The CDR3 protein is CSALSGSGNEQFF. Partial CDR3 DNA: TGCAGCGCTTTGAGCGGGAGCGGAAATGAG.

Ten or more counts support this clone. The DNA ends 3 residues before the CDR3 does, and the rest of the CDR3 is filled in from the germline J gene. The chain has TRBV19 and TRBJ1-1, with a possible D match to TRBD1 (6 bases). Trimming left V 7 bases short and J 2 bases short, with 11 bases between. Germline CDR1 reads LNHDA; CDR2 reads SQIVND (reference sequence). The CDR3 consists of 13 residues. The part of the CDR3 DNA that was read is TGTGCCAGTACCAAGACAGGAAACACTGAA. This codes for CASTKTGNTE. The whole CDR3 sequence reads CASTKTGNTEAFF.

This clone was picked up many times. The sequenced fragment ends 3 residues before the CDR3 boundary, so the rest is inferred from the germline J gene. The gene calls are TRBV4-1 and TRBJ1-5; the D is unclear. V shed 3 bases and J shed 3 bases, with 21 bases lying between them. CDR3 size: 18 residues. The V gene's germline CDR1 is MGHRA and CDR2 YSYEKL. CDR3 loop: CASSHTPLATTYNQPQHF. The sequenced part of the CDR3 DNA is TGCGCCAGCAGCCACACCCCGTTGGCCACTACGTACAATCAGCCC.

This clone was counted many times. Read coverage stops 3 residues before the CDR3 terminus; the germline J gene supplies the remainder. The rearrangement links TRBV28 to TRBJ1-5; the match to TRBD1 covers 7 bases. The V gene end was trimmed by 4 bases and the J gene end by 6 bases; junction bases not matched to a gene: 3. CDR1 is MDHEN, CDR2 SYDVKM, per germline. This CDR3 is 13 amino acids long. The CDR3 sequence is CASSYDRVQPQHF. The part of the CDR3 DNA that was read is TGTGCCAGCAGTTACGACAGGGTTCAGCCC. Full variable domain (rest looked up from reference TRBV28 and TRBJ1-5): DVKVTQSSRYLVKRTGEKVFLECVQDMDHENMFWYRQDPGLGLRLIYFSYDVKMKEKGDIPEGYSVSREKKERFSLILESASTNQTSMYLCASSYDRVQPQHFGDGTRLSIL.